A single sample gave rise to the 28 T cell receptor beta chains below, sequenced in a study of beta chain features in type 1 diabetes. These receptors are not linked to any known antigen. Study findings and constraints: Researchers report that Type 1 diabetes patients had moderately but significantly shorter TCRB CDR3s across all four CD4+ subsets.

The isolated RNA, all of it, was reverse transcribed, so expressed TCRB transcripts were what got sequenced. The repertoire was sequenced with immunoSEQ multiplex PCR; TCRdb's copy has only in-frame clones and lacks some. The data contain 250,000 to 300,000 clones, approximately 25% of them seen just once; the ten biggest clones take up around 0.011%. The material sequenced was naive CD4+ T cells from blood. These TCRs come from a woman in her 30s with type 1 diabetes.

The rearrangement joins TRBV4-2 to TRBJ2-1, with D maybe TRBD2 (6 bases). The CDR3 is 16 residues long. Between the trimmed V and J ends, which lost 0 bases and 3 bases, there was a span of 12 bases. Germline V CDR1 and CDR2: LGHNA, YNFKEQ. As DNA, the CDR3 is TGTGCCAGCAGCCAAGATGCCGGGACTGTCTACAATGAGCAGTTCTTC. Protein product: CASSQDAGTVYNEQFF.

A few counts support this clone. This chain joins TRBV19 and TRBJ2-1; 10 bases align to TRBD2. CDR1 LNHDA and CDR2 SQIVND come from the germline V gene (reference sequence). With V trimmed by 1 base and J by 8 bases, 5 bases remained unmatched. This CDR3 is built from 15 residues. CDR3 in DNA: TGTGCCAGTAGTATAGGGTCAAGCGGGAGGGATGAGCAGTTCTTC. It translates to CASSIGSSGRDEQFF.

The chain employs TRBV14 and TRBJ2-7; D possibly corresponds to TRBD1 (7 bases). Trimming shortened V by 6 bases and J by 4 bases, and 19 bases separated the two germline ends. There are 15 residues in the CDR3. Looked up from germline, CDR1 is SGHDN and CDR2 is FVKESK. This chain's CDR3 is CASSRQGLSGYEQYF. CDR3 DNA: TGTGCCAGCAGTCGACAGGGACTTTCGGGTTACGAGCAGTACTTC.

The V gene is TRBV4-2, the J gene TRBJ2-2; D gene unclear. The CDR3 runs 11 residues. The V gene lost 8 bases and the J gene lost 6 bases, with 7 bases spanning the gap. In germline, CDR1 is LGHNA, CDR2 YNFKEQ. CDR3 residues: CASQRAGELFF. CDR3 nucleotide sequence: TGTGCCAGCCAAAGAGCCGGGGAGCTGTTTTTT.

The chain is built from TRBV5-4 and TRBJ1-4, with D possibly matching TRBD1 (6 bases). Trimming stripped 2 bases from V and 0 bases from J, with 11 bases between. The CDR3 is 16 amino acids. Germline values: CDR1 SGHNT, CDR2 YYREEE (reference sequence). Here the CDR3 reads CASSLGQPTTNEKLFF. The CDR3 DNA follows: TGTGCCAGCAGCTTAGGACAGCCCACAACTAATGAAAAACTGTTTTTT.

The J gene is TRBJ2-3, the V gene TRBV11-2; 7 bases map to TRBD1. The germline V gene has CDR1 SGHAT and CDR2 FQNNGV. The CDR3 consists of 16 residues. V trimming: 5 bases; J trimming: 2 bases; junction bases outside the gene matches: 10. Here the CDR3 DNA reads TGTGCCAGCAGCCATGTCCGGACAGGCCCCACAGATACGCAGTATTTT. Its protein product is CASSHVRTGPTDTQYF.

This clone came up a few times. The chain recombines TRBV11-2 with TRBJ2-5, with TRBD2 matching over 9 bases. CDR1 and CDR2 (germline): SGHAT, FQNNGV. This CDR3 is built from 14 residues. After removal of 0 bases from V and 4 bases from J, the junction contained 0 bases not matched to a gene. The CDR3, as DNA: TGTGCCAGCAGCTTAGAAGCGGGAGGAGAGACCCAGTACTTC. Its protein is CASSLEAGGETQYF.

This clone was seen more than once but under ten times. The CDR3: CASRISGAKDEQYF. CDR3 DNA: TGTGCCAGCAGGATTAGCGGGGCGAAGGACGAGCAGTACTTC. The chain joins TRBV28 to TRBJ2-7, with TRBD2 matching over 8 bases. Per the germline V gene, CDR1 is MDHEN and CDR2 is SYDVKM. The CDR3 covers 14 residues. J was trimmed by 5 bases and V by 6 bases; bases with no gene match: 9.

There are a few counts of this clone. The rearrangement uses TRBV4-1 and TRBJ1-2; D is perhaps TRBD1 (5 bases). Germline V gene sequence: CDR1 MGHRA, CDR2 YSYEKL. V shed 4 bases and J shed 7 bases, with 22 bases lying between them. CDR3 length equals 16 residues. CDR3 in amino acids: CASSPTGRDSRSGYTF. The DNA for the CDR3 is TGCGCCAGCAGCCCAACCGGCAGGGATTCGAGATCTGGCTACACCTTC.

The chain carries TRBV5-1 and TRBJ1-1; 9 positions agree with TRBD1. Per germline, CDR1 SGHRS and CDR2 YFSETQ. This CDR3 has 13 residues. V shed 4 bases, J shed 3 bases, and the junction held 1 base outside the gene matches. Here the CDR3 reads CASSRTGDTEAFF. The CDR3 DNA reads TGCGCCAGCAGCAGGACAGGGGACACTGAAGCTTTCTTT.

The V and J genes are TRBV18 and TRBJ1-3, with D possibly being TRBD1 (6 bases). The CDR3 extends over 16 amino acids. The germline V gene encodes CDR1 KGHSH and CDR2 LQKENI. V shed 1 base and J shed 0 bases, with 10 bases lying between them. CDR3 sequence reads: CASSPRQEYSGNTIYF. The CDR3 DNA sequence: TGTGCCAGCTCACCACGACAGGAGTACTCTGGAAACACCATATATTTT. The whole variable domain, remainder taken from reference TRBV18 and TRBJ1-3, is NAGVMQNPRHLVRRRGQEARLRCSPMKGHSHVYWYRQLPEEGLKFMVYLQKENIIDESGMPKERFSAEFPKEGPSILRIQQVVRGDSAAYFCASSPRQEYSGNTIYFGEGSWLTVV.

The rearrangement uses TRBV29-1 and TRBJ2-7, with a tentative D call TRBD2 (6 bases). Trimming shortened V by 3 bases and J by 0 bases, and 12 bases separated the two germline ends. The germline V gene encodes CDR1 SQVTM and CDR2 ANQGSEA. The CDR3 runs 14 residues. The CDR3 DNA sequence: TGCAGCGTTGATGCCGGGAGCCTCTCCTACGAGCAGTACTTC. Amino acids: CSVDAGSLSYEQYF.

The rearrangement joins TRBV5-1 to TRBJ2-5; no reliable D call. V was cut by 5 bases and J by 3 bases, with 8 bases left in between. This CDR3 spans 12 amino acids. Germline V gene sequence: CDR1 SGHRS, CDR2 YFSETQ. The CDR3 DNA sequence: TGCGCCAGCAGAAGGCAGGAAGAGACCCAGTACTTC. This sequence encodes CASRRQEETQYF.

This clone has only a few counts. The chain carries TRBV11-3 and TRBJ2-1; D might be TRBD2 (5 bases). Germline lookup yields CDR1 SGHNT and CDR2 YENEEA. The CDR3 is 13 residues long. V gave up 5 bases and J gave up 8 bases, with 13 bases separating them. CDR3 region: CASSLSGSDEQFF. CDR3 DNA: TGTGCCAGCAGCCTGTCGGGTAGCGATGAGCAGTTCTTC. The full variable domain, rest sourced from reference TRBV11-3 and TRBJ2-1, is EAGVVQSPRYKIIEKKQPVAFWCNPISGHNTLYWYLQNLGQGPELLIRYENEEAVDDSQLPKDRFSAERLKGVDSTLKIQPAELGDSAVYLCASSLSGSDEQFFGPGTRLTVL.

This chain joins TRBV29-1 and TRBJ2-6; tentatively, D is TRBD1 (5 bases). V was trimmed by 4 bases and J by 0 bases, leaving 7 bases between them. The CDR3 length is 14 residues. Germline V gene data show CDR1 as SQVTM and CDR2 as ANQGSEA. CDR3 bases: TGCAGCGTTGCGACAGACTCTGGGGCCAACGTCCTGACTTTC. Encoded protein: CSVATDSGANVLTF.

This clone appeared a few times. The gene calls are TRBV5-1 and TRBJ2-1; no reliable D call. V lost 4 bases and J 10 bases, leaving 15 bases between the germline ends. There are 13 residues in the CDR3. Germline CDR1 and CDR2: SGHRS and YFSETQ. CDR3 sequence reads: CASSQDQIREQFF. The DNA of the CDR3 is TGCGCCAGCAGCCAGGATCAAATTCGGGAGCAGTTCTTC.

The CDR3 DNA follows: TGTGCCACCAGCAGGCTAGGGACTAGCGAACACAATGAGCAGTTCTTC. It encodes CATSRLGTSEHNEQFF. V usage is TRBV15 and J usage is TRBJ2-1; 10 positions match TRBD2. V trimming: 3 bases; J trimming: 5 bases; junction bases outside the gene matches: 7. The CDR3 runs 16 residues. Germline lookup yields CDR1 LNHNV and CDR2 YYDKDF (reference sequence).

A few counts support this clone. V usage is TRBV14 and J usage is TRBJ1-2, with D perhaps matching TRBD1 (6 bases). The CDR3 totals 13 residues. Trimming cost V 2 bases and J 7 bases, with 11 bases left between them. Germline CDR1 reads SGHDN; CDR2 reads FVKESK. CDR3 DNA sequence: TGTGCCAGCAGCCAAACAGGCAGGGGTGGCTACACCTTC. This gives the protein CASSQTGRGGYTF.

The rearrangement uses TRBV28 and TRBJ2-3; no definite D call. The V end was cut by 6 bases, the J end by 7 bases, with 14 bases between. CDR1 is MDHEN and CDR2 is SYDVKM in the germline V gene. The CDR3 is 13 amino acids. The DNA for the CDR3 is TGTGCCAGCAGCCGGGTCTCAACTAATACGCAGTATTTT. Translation gives CASSRVSTNTQYF.

A few counts support this clone. This chain joins TRBV5-4 and TRBJ1-1; D gene unclear. This CDR3 region has 14 residues. The germline V gene encodes CDR1 SGHNT and CDR2 YYREEE (reference sequence). The germline V and J ends were trimmed by 4 bases and 0 bases, with 10 bases remaining between them. The CDR3 nucleotides read TGTGCCAGCAGCCAAGACACCCTGAACACTGAAGCTTTCTTT. This codes for CASSQDTLNTEAFF.

This clone was seen just once. The chain recombines TRBV5-1 with TRBJ2-3, with 8 bases lining up with TRBD2. Trimming cost V 2 bases and J 6 bases; bases outside gene matches: 8. This CDR3 comprises 15 residues. Per germline, CDR1 SGHRS and CDR2 YFSETQ. CDR3: CASSLRGLEFDTQYF. DNA for the CDR3: TGCGCCAGCAGCTTAAGGGGACTAGAGTTCGATACGCAGTATTTT. Full variable domain (remainder filled in from reference TRBV5-1 and TRBJ2-3): KAGVTQTPRYLIKTRGQQVTLSCSPISGHRSVSWYQQTPGQGLQFLFEYFSETQRNKGNFPGRFSGRQFSNSRSEMNVSTLELGDSALYLCASSLRGLEFDTQYFGPGTRLTVL.

The table lists this clone with a few counts. V usage is TRBV28 and J usage is TRBJ2-7; D gene unclear. This CDR3 region has 12 residues. The germline V and J ends were trimmed by 2 bases and 2 bases, with 4 bases remaining between them. The V gene's germline CDR1 is MDHEN and CDR2 SYDVKM. The DNA for the CDR3 is TGTGCCAGCAGTTTAGTCGCCTACGAGCAGTACTTC. Protein product: CASSLVAYEQYF.

The rearrangement joins TRBV5-1 to TRBJ1-2, with TRBD1 matching over 7 bases. The V gene end was trimmed by 0 bases and the J gene end by 8 bases; junction bases not matched to a gene: 10. The CDR3 has 15 amino acids. CDR1 and CDR2 (germline): SGHRS, YFSETQ. This CDR3 is CASSLDRGRGEGYTF. The CDR3 DNA is TGCGCCAGCAGCTTGGACAGGGGAAGGGGGGAAGGCTACACCTTC.

This clone has more than one count but fewer than ten. CDR3 residues: CAWARETQYF. DNA for the CDR3: TGTGCCTGGGCGCGAGAGACCCAGTACTTC. J is TRBJ2-5 and V is TRBV30; unclear D gene. Trimming took 5 bases from V and 4 from J, leaving 5 bases between them. Per the germline V gene, CDR1 is GTSNPN and CDR2 is SVGIG (reference sequence). The CDR3 has 10 amino acids. Complete variable domain (other parts from reference TRBV30 and TRBJ2-5): SQTIHQWPATLVQPVGSPLSLECTVEGTSNPNLYWYRQAAGRGLQLLFYSVGIGQISSEVPQNLSASRPQDRQFILSSKKLLLSDSGFYLCAWARETQYFGPGTRLLVL.

The chain couples TRBV6-5 to TRBJ1-1, with TRBD1 matching 9 bases. The germline CDR1 and CDR2 sequences are MNHEY and SVGAGI. The CDR3 has 13 residues. The V segment lost 7 bases and the J segment 8 bases; nucleotides outside the gene matches: 8. In DNA form, the CDR3 reads TGTGCCAGCATCGGACAGGGGAGAGAAGAAGCTTTCTTT. This translates into CASIGQGREEAFF.

The rearrangement links TRBV11-2 to TRBJ1-5; the D gene is possibly TRBD1 (6 bases). The V and J ends lost 5 bases and 6 bases respectively, with 17 bases between them. Germline-derived CDR1 and CDR2 are SGHAT and FQNNGV. The CDR3 totals 15 residues. In nucleotides, the CDR3 is TGTGCCAGCAGCACTACAACAGGGAGGGGTCAGCCCCAGCATTTT. It specifies CASSTTTGRGQPQHF.

This clone was seen more than once but under ten times. The V and J genes are TRBV30 and TRBJ1-3; no definite D call. V was trimmed by 2 bases and J by 2 bases, leaving 10 bases between them. The CDR3 consists of 14 residues. In germline, CDR1 is GTSNPN, CDR2 SVGIG (reference sequence). CDR3 sequence: CAWSRGSAGNTIYF. CDR3 in DNA: TGTGCCTGGAGTCGGGGATCCGCTGGAAACACCATATATTTT. The full variable domain, in which reference TRBV30 and TRBJ1-3 provide the parts outside the CDR3, is SQTIHQWPATLVQPVGSPLSLECTVEGTSNPNLYWYRQAAGRGLQLLFYSVGIGQISSEVPQNLSASRPQDRQFILSSKKLLLSDSGFYLCAWSRGSAGNTIYFGEGSWLTVV.

This clone was observed a handful of times. V is TRBV5-1 and J is TRBJ1-1, with TRBD1 matching 9 bases. The germline V gene encodes CDR1 SGHRS and CDR2 YFSETQ. The CDR3 sequence is 13 residues long. The trim removed 4 bases at V and 5 bases at J, leaving 3 bases unmatched. DNA of the CDR3: TGCGCCAGCAGCCCAGGACAGGGGACTGAAGCTTTCTTT. Amino acids: CASSPGQGTEAFF.